The 31 T cell receptor beta chains given below trace back to one sample, sequenced in a study of cytomegalovirus exposure and HLA in healthy donors. The PCR contained 60 Vbeta and 13 Jbeta primers. Assay used: immunoSEQ multiplex PCR; TCRdb lists only in-frame clones, some missing. The sample records tens of thousands of clones, roughly 80% being singletons. The sequencing sample was made of PBMCs. These receptors came from a woman in her forties in good health and CMV-seropositive.

The J gene is TRBJ1-1, the V gene TRBV2; possibly TRBD1 for D (5 bases). The length of the CDR3 is 15 residues. Trimming took off 4 bases at V and 4 bases at J, with 16 bases between the two ends. Germline V gene data show CDR1 as SNHLY and CDR2 as FYNNEI. The CDR3: CASSGEGRLGTEAFF. The CDR3 DNA is TGTGCCAGCAGTGGGGAGGGACGCCTAGGCACTGAAGCTTTCTTT.

The chain uses TRBV5-6 and TRBJ2-5, with D unresolved. This CDR3 has 12 residues. Germline loops: CDR1 SGHDT, CDR2 YYEEEE. Between the trimmed V and J ends, which lost 6 bases and 0 bases, there was a span of 6 bases. This CDR3 reads CASNAYQETQYF. DNA of the CDR3: TGTGCCAGCAACGCGTACCAAGAGACCCAGTACTTC.

The chain carries TRBV19 and TRBJ2-7; 11 bases align to TRBD2. The V gene's germline CDR1 is LNHDA and CDR2 SQIVND (reference sequence). The CDR3 totals 16 residues. Trimming cost V 1 base and J 2 bases; bases outside gene matches: 4. In DNA form, the CDR3 reads TGTGCCAGTAGTATAGTCCCTAGCGGGGGGCCCTACGAGCAGTACTTC. It translates to CASSIVPSGGPYEQYF.

V usage is TRBV5-1 and J usage is TRBJ2-7; TRBD2 agrees at 10 bases. The ends lost 4 bases at V and 2 bases at J; junction bases unmatched: 6. This CDR3 region has 15 residues. Germline V gene data show CDR1 as SGHRS and CDR2 as YFSETQ. For the CDR3, the DNA is TGCGCCAGCAGCCCTAGCGGGGGACAGACCTACGAGCAGTACTTC. Encoded protein: CASSPSGGQTYEQYF.

This clone has a single count. This sequence joins TRBV18 and TRBJ1-1; 8 bases align to TRBD1. Germline V lookup: CDR1 KGHSH, CDR2 LQKENI. This CDR3 has 14 amino acids. The V and J ends lost 1 base and 5 bases, in that order; junction bases with no gene match: 3. The CDR3 reads CASSPRQGWTEAFF. The CDR3 DNA follows: TGTGCCAGCTCACCACGACAGGGGTGGACTGAAGCTTTCTTT.

The V gene is TRBV4-3, the J gene TRBJ2-2, with TRBD2 identical over 8 bases. Germline V gene lookup returns CDR1 LGHNA and CDR2 YSLEER. V lost 1 base, J lost 7 bases, and 8 bases stayed unmatched. The CDR3 has 16 residues. Written as DNA, the CDR3 is TGCGCCAGCAGCCAAGCTAGTCTAACTAGCGGCGGGGAGCTGTTTTTT. Translated: CASSQASLTSGGELFF.

J is TRBJ1-4 and V is TRBV19; TRBD1 might be the D (5 bases). Germline V gives CDR1 LNHDA, CDR2 SQIVND (reference sequence). The CDR3 is 16 residues long. V was cut by 3 bases and J by 1 base, with 12 bases left in between. CDR3 amino acids: CASSIQGGGTNEKLFF. The CDR3 nucleotides are TGTGCCAGTAGTATTCAGGGAGGTGGAACTAATGAAAAACTGTTTTTT.

CDR3 sequence: CASSVYQGYGYTF. In DNA form, the CDR3 reads TGTGCCAGCAGTGTTTACCAGGGGTATGGCTACACCTTC. The chain links TRBV27 to TRBJ1-2, with D perhaps matching TRBD1 (6 bases). V shed 5 bases and J shed 5 bases, with 12 bases lying between them. This CDR3 contains 13 residues. Germline V gives CDR1 MNHEY, CDR2 SMNVEV (reference sequence).

This rearrangement joins TRBV30 to TRBJ2-7, with a tentative D call TRBD1 (6 bases). V lost 5 bases and J lost 4, with 6 bases in between. Germline loops: CDR1 GTSNPN, CDR2 SVGIG (reference sequence). The CDR3 covers 10 residues. The CDR3, as DNA: TGTGCCTGGGGGACATACGAGCAGTACTTC. Protein sequence: CAWGTYEQYF. Variable domain in full (rest from reference TRBV30 and TRBJ2-7): SQTIHQWPATLVQPVGSPLSLECTVEGTSNPNLYWYRQAAGRGLQLLFYSVGIGQISSEVPQNLSASRPQDRQFILSSKKLLLSDSGFYLCAWGTYEQYFGPGTRLTVT.

This CDR3 reads CASSYGPTVEQYV. The DNA of the CDR3 is TGTGCCAGCAGTTACGGGCCAACCGTCGAGCAGTACGTC. The V and J genes are TRBV6-5 and TRBJ2-7; D not resolved. Looked up from germline, CDR1 is MNHEY and CDR2 is SVGAGI. V was shortened by 2 bases and J by 6 bases, with 11 bases between the two germline ends. The CDR3 runs to 13 residues.

The chain combines TRBV5-1 with TRBJ2-2; D uncertain. CDR3 size: 17 residues. Germline V gives CDR1 SGHRS, CDR2 YFSETQ. The V end lost 0 bases, the J end lost 6 bases, and 18 bases lay between the germline ends. Written as DNA, the CDR3 is TGCGCCAGCAGCTTGGGCCTGGGTGGAGTGATACCCGGGGAGCTGTTTTTT. Translated: CASSLGLGGVIPGELFF. Full variable domain (rest looked up from reference TRBV5-1 and TRBJ2-2): KAGVTQTPRYLIKTRGQQVTLSCSPISGHRSVSWYQQTPGQGLQFLFEYFSETQRNKGNFPGRFSGRQFSNSRSEMNVSTLELGDSALYLCASSLGLGGVIPGELFFGEGSRLTVL.

The rearrangement uses TRBV28 and TRBJ1-5, with a tentative D call TRBD1 (6 bases). Deletions cut 5 bases from V and 3 bases from J, with 11 bases between. The CDR3 runs to 14 residues. Looked up from germline, CDR1 is MDHEN and CDR2 is SYDVKM. CDR3 DNA sequence: TGTGCCAGCAGTCCCGGACAGATCAATCAGCCCCAGCATTTT. Translated, it gives CASSPGQINQPQHF.

This chain links TRBV11-2 with TRBJ1-1; D is uncertain. CDR1 is SGHAT, CDR2 FQNNGV, per germline. V was cut by 3 bases and J by 6 bases, with 11 bases left in between. This CDR3 has 13 residues. The CDR3 loop is CASSFLSSAEAFF. CDR3 nucleotides: TGTGCCAGCAGCTTCTTGTCGTCTGCTGAAGCTTTCTTT.

The chain couples TRBV5-6 to TRBJ2-6, with D perhaps matching TRBD2 (5 bases). The germline V gene encodes CDR1 SGHDT and CDR2 YYEEEE. There are 19 residues in the CDR3. With 4 bases removed from V and 0 bases from J, the gap between germline ends came to 20 bases. The CDR3 is CASSPEELRQSSGANVLTF. The CDR3 DNA reads TGTGCCAGCAGCCCGGAGGAGTTGCGGCAAAGCTCTGGGGCCAACGTCCTGACTTTC. Using reference TRBV5-6 and TRBJ2-6 for the parts outside the CDR3, the full variable domain is DAGVTQSPTHLIKTRGQQVTLRCSPKSGHDTVSWYQQALGQGPQFIFQYYEEEERQRGNFPDRFSGHQFPNYSSELNVNALLLGDSALYLCASSPEELRQSSGANVLTFGAGSRLTVL.

This chain connects TRBV28 to TRBJ2-3, with a possible D match to TRBD2 (6 bases). Germline CDR1 MDHEN, CDR2 SYDVKM. The CDR3 length is 15 residues. Trimming left V 5 bases short and J 2 bases short, with 14 bases between. The CDR3: CASSPGLGNTDTQYF. The CDR3 bases are TGTGCCAGCAGTCCGGGACTGGGAAACACAGATACGCAGTATTTT.

The gene calls are TRBV5-5 and TRBJ1-6, with a possible D match to TRBD1 (5 bases). Trimming left V 1 base short and J 7 bases short, with 18 bases between. Per the germline V gene, CDR1 is SGHKS and CDR2 is YYEKEE (reference sequence). CDR3 size: 17 residues. CDR3 region: CASSLITRGLGNSPLHF. In DNA, the CDR3 is TGTGCCAGCAGCTTGATAACTCGGGGGTTGGGGAATTCACCCCTCCACTTT.

The chain joins TRBV5-1 to TRBJ2-1; 8 bases align to TRBD2. The ends lost 3 bases at V and 9 bases at J; junction bases unmatched: 8. The CDR3 length is 14 residues. Germline CDR1 SGHRS, CDR2 YFSETQ. CDR3 residues: CASSWTSLSGEQFF. Here the CDR3 DNA reads TGCGCCAGCAGCTGGACTAGCTTAAGTGGTGAGCAGTTCTTC. Full variable domain (outside the CDR3, taken from reference TRBV5-1 and TRBJ2-1): KAGVTQTPRYLIKTRGQQVTLSCSPISGHRSVSWYQQTPGQGLQFLFEYFSETQRNKGNFPGRFSGRQFSNSRSEMNVSTLELGDSALYLCASSWTSLSGEQFFGPGTRLTVL.

The genes are TRBV4-3 and TRBJ2-7; TRBD1 aligns across 8 bases. Germline CDR1 and CDR2: LGHNA and YSLEER. The CDR3 loop spans 14 amino acids. V gave up 3 bases and J gave up 3 bases; unmatched junction bases: 4. The CDR3 here is CASSHIGQGYEQYF. CDR3 nucleotides: TGCGCCAGCAGCCATATAGGACAGGGCTACGAGCAGTACTTC.

The chain joins TRBV29-1 to TRBJ2-1, with 7 bases identical to TRBD1. Germline V gene lookup returns CDR1 SQVTM and CDR2 ANQGSEA. V was clipped by 6 bases and J by 5 bases; unmatched bases: 4. This CDR3 is built from 12 residues. As DNA, the CDR3 is TGCAGCGTAGACAGGGCCAACAATGAGCAGTTCTTC. Its translation is CSVDRANNEQFF.

CDR3 nucleotide sequence: TGTGCCAGCAGCCAAGAAGGACTTTCTACGCAGTTCTTC. Protein sequence: CASSQEGLSTQFF. V gene TRBV14 combines with J gene TRBJ2-1; a weak D match, TRBD2 (5 bases). The CDR3 spans 13 residues. Germline V gene lookup returns CDR1 SGHDN and CDR2 FVKESK. Trimming stripped 0 bases from V and 12 bases from J, with 12 bases between.

The chain carries TRBV5-1 and TRBJ1-4, with a tentative D call TRBD1 (6 bases). This CDR3 is 14 amino acids long. Trimming stripped 0 bases from V and 8 bases from J, with 11 bases between. CDR1 and CDR2 (germline): SGHRS, YFSETQ. CDR3 in amino acids: CASSLDRVGEKLFF. In DNA, the CDR3 is TGCGCCAGCAGCTTGGACAGGGTTGGGGAAAAACTGTTTTTT.

This clone was counted a few times. The chain is built from TRBV2 and TRBJ1-3; tentative D call: TRBD1 (6 bases). The germline V gene has CDR1 SNHLY and CDR2 FYNNEI. The CDR3 runs 12 residues. V lost 11 bases and J lost 3, with 11 bases in between. Written as DNA, the CDR3 is TGTGCCGAGTCGACAGGTGGAAACACCATATATTTT. It yields the protein CAESTGGNTIYF.

The chain recombines TRBV7-9 with TRBJ1-4; D gene uncertain. Germline values: CDR1 SEHNR, CDR2 FQNEAQ (reference sequence). The CDR3 is 17 amino acids. The V end lost 0 bases, the J end lost 6 bases, and 17 bases lay between the germline ends. The CDR3 nucleotides read TGTGCCAGCAGCTTAGCGAAGGTTCGGGGAGAGGATGAAAAACTGTTTTTT. Amino acids: CASSLAKVRGEDEKLFF.

V and J are TRBV29-1 and TRBJ1-1; D is perhaps TRBD1 (6 bases). This CDR3 is built from 13 residues. Trimming shortened V by 5 bases and J by 3 bases, and 13 bases separated the two germline ends. Germline-derived CDR1 and CDR2 are SQVTM and ANQGSEA. CDR3 sequence (DNA): TGCAGCGTTCAACAGGGCCGGGACACTGAAGCTTTCTTT. It codes for CSVQQGRDTEAFF.

This clone is a singleton in its sample. V and J are TRBV28 and TRBJ1-2; 8 bases are shared with TRBD1. Trimming removed 3 bases from V and 6 bases from J; junction bases left unmatched: 6. Germline V gives CDR1 MDHEN, CDR2 SYDVKM. This CDR3 is 14 amino acids long. The CDR3 region has the DNA TGTGCCAGCAGTTTCGCAGGGGGCATCAATGGCTACACCTTC. This sequence encodes CASSFAGGINGYTF.

The chain employs TRBV4-3 and TRBJ2-3, with 12 bases aligning to TRBD2. The V segment lost 0 bases and the J segment 5 bases; nucleotides outside the gene matches: 12. This CDR3 has 19 amino acids. Germline CDR1 LGHNA, CDR2 YSLEER. CDR3 in DNA: TGCGCCAGCAGCCAAGATTTGGGACTAGCGGGCCTTAAGGGAGATACGCAGTATTTT. This codes for CASSQDLGLAGLKGDTQYF.

The rearrangement uses TRBV7-2 and TRBJ2-3; D gene uncertain. V gave up 5 bases and J gave up 4 bases, with 13 bases separating them. In germline, CDR1 is SGHTA, CDR2 FQGNSA. The CDR3 totals 14 residues. The CDR3 is CASSPPTFPDTQYF. The DNA for the CDR3 is TGTGCCAGCAGCCCTCCGACTTTCCCAGATACGCAGTATTTT. Combining the CDR3 with reference TRBV7-2 and TRBJ2-3 gives the whole variable domain GAGVSQSPSNKVTEKGKDVELRCDPISGHTALYWYRQSLGQGLEFLIYFQGNSAPDKSGLPSDRFSAERTGGSVSTLTIQRTQQEDSAVYLCASSPPTFPDTQYFGPGTRLTVL.

The chain employs TRBV9 and TRBJ2-3; no reliable D call. The CDR3 spans 14 residues. Germline V lookup: CDR1 SGDLS, CDR2 YYNGEE. Trimming took off 0 bases at V and 0 bases at J, with 5 bases between the two ends. CDR3 sequence (DNA): TGTGCCAGCAGCGTAGGTTATAGCACAGATACGCAGTATTTT. Amino acids: CASSVGYSTDTQYF.

V is TRBV30 and J is TRBJ1-6; D possibly corresponds to TRBD1 (5 bases). The CDR3 consists of 15 residues. Trimming took off 4 bases at V and 7 bases at J, with 17 bases between the two ends. From germline, CDR1 is GTSNPN and CDR2 SVGIG (reference sequence). The CDR3 DNA reads TGTGCCTGGACCCTCTTGGGACTGGGGAATTCACCCCTCCACTTT. It yields the protein CAWTLLGLGNSPLHF.

Only a few counts were recorded for this clone. The chain combines TRBV6-5 with TRBJ1-1; the match to TRBD1 covers 9 bases. The V and J ends lost 0 bases and 4 bases, in that order; junction bases with no gene match: 3. The germline V gene encodes CDR1 MNHEY and CDR2 SVGAGI. This CDR3 comprises 15 residues. CDR3 sequence reads: CASSYSTGGGTEAFF. For the CDR3, the DNA is TGTGCCAGCAGTTACTCCACAGGGGGCGGCACTGAAGCTTTCTTT.

The chain links TRBV7-2 to TRBJ2-3, with 13 bases fitting TRBD2. This CDR3 comprises 17 residues. The germline gives CDR1 SGHTA, CDR2 FQGNSA. The V and J ends lost 4 bases and 6 bases, in that order; junction bases with no gene match: 10. The CDR3 sequence is CASSSRRTSGGGDTQYF. Here the CDR3 DNA reads TGTGCCAGCAGCTCCCGACGGACTAGCGGGGGAGGGGATACGCAGTATTTT.